This entry lists 18 T cell receptor beta chains sequenced from one sample in a study of CD8+CD57+ T cells in acquired aplastic anemia. TCR beta VDJ combinations and CDR3 sequences were profiled from genomic DNA. Each CDR3 protein gets one entry after TCRdb re-called the reads with MiXCR. The repertoire includes around 430,000 distinct CDR3 sequences, around 33% of them detected once, and 0.7% to 1% sits in the top ten. Patients selected for sequencing had displayed CD8+CD57+ cell expansion by flow cytometry. What was sequenced was sorted CD4+, CD8+, or CD8+CD57+ T cells (not recorded which) from PBMCs. The receptors derive from a human donor with aplastic anemia.

As regards this clonotype: Just one base apart from a much larger clone, this may be a read error. The rearrangement joins TRBV24-1 to TRBJ2-3; D is possibly TRBD2 (6 bases). Per germline, CDR1 KGHDR and CDR2 SFDVKD. V lost 4 bases and J lost 0, with 13 bases in between. This CDR3 is 16 amino acids long. Here the CDR3 reads CATSESGVLSTDTQYF. In DNA, the CDR3 is TGTGCCACCAGTGAGTCGGGGGTCCTTAGCACAGATACGCAGTATTTT.

This clonotype was seen ten or more times. The rearrangement uses TRBV25-1 and TRBJ2-2; D is ambiguous. Germline V gene sequence: CDR1 MGHDK, CDR2 SYGVNS. The CDR3 is 12 amino acids. The germline V and J ends were trimmed by 8 bases and 2 bases, with 6 bases remaining between them. CDR3 protein: CASARNTGELFF. The CDR3 DNA sequence: TGTGCCAGCGCTCGAAACACCGGGGAGCTGTTTTTT.

This chain uses TRBV9 with TRBJ2-3, with a possible D match to TRBD2 (6 bases). Deletions cut 3 bases from V and 8 bases from J, with 19 bases between. The CDR3 length is 15 residues. CDR1 and CDR2 (germline): SGDLS, YYNGEE. Here the CDR3 DNA reads TGTGCCAGCAGCGGAGCCGGGACTCCTCCCGCTACGCAGTATTTT. Translated: CASSGAGTPPATQYF.

The CDR3 coding sequence is TGTGCCAGCAGTAACGGGCGGGCGCAGTATTTT. As protein: CASSNGRAQYF. The chain has TRBV6-5 and TRBJ2-3; the D gene is possibly TRBD2 (5 bases). The CDR3 consists of 11 residues. The V end was cut by 5 bases, the J end by 10 bases, with 10 bases between. From germline, CDR1 is MNHEY and CDR2 SVGAGI.

This clonotype is a singleton in its sample. The gene calls are TRBV18 and TRBJ1-1, with unresolved D. V dropped 2 bases and J dropped 1 base, with 11 bases sitting between them. This CDR3 has 15 amino acids. The germline gives CDR1 KGHSH, CDR2 LQKENI. CDR3 loop: CASSPWAEENTEAFF. CDR3 sequence (DNA): TGTGCCAGCTCACCATGGGCAGAAGAGAACACTGAAGCTTTCTTT.

In this sample, this clonotype turned up many times. The chain links TRBV5-1 to TRBJ1-2; D is unresolved. The CDR3 has 14 residues. Trimming left V 0 bases short and J 4 bases short, with 10 bases between. Per germline, CDR1 SGHRS and CDR2 YFSETQ. The CDR3 DNA sequence: TGCGCCAGCAGCTTGGATTTGGCGATCTATGGCTACACCTTC. Its protein is CASSLDLAIYGYTF.

This clonotype was recorded many times. The CDR3 sequence: CASSIRTGLEQYF. CDR3 DNA sequence: TGTGCCAGCAGTATCCGGACAGGGCTCGAGCAGTACTTC. The rearrangement links TRBV6-1 to TRBJ2-7; 8 bases agree with TRBD1. Germline V gene data show CDR1 as MNHNS and CDR2 as SASEGT. The length of the CDR3 is 13 residues. Unmatched junction bases numbered 6, after V lost 5 bases and J lost 6 bases.

This clonotype occurred a few times. The J gene is TRBJ2-7, the V gene TRBV7-2; D unclear. This CDR3 is built from 15 residues. Trimming took 8 bases from V and 6 from J, leaving 23 bases between them. Germline V CDR1 and CDR2: SGHTA, FQGNSA. Written as DNA, the CDR3 is TGTGCCAGCTCACCACTCGACCGGGTCCTGGGCGAGCAGTACTTC. Translated, it gives CASSPLDRVLGEQYF.

In its sample, this clonotype was seen many times. The V and J genes are TRBV10-3 and TRBJ2-1; the match to TRBD2 covers 14 bases. Per germline, CDR1 ENHRY and CDR2 SYGVKD. This CDR3 contains 18 residues. The junction had 13 bases not matched to a gene; V was cut back by 5 bases and J by 7 bases. DNA of the CDR3: TGTGCCATCAGTAAAACCGGGACTAGCGGGAGTGCGGGAAATGAGCAGTTCTTC. It yields the protein CAISKTGTSGSAGNEQFF.

This clonotype was found many times. The chain couples TRBV2 to TRBJ1-2; D perhaps matches TRBD1 (5 bases). Germline CDR1 is SNHLY and CDR2 is FYNNEI. This CDR3 is built from 12 residues. Trimming left V 6 bases short and J 8 bases short, with 13 bases between. CDR3 amino acids: CASSDRGKGYTF. The CDR3 DNA reads as TGTGCCAGCAGCGATCGGGGGAAGGGCTACACCTTC.

The chain has TRBV15 and TRBJ1-1; D gene uncertain. V lost 3 bases, J lost 5 bases, and 13 bases lay in between. There are 14 residues in the CDR3. The V gene's germline CDR1 is LNHNV and CDR2 YYDKDF (reference sequence). The CDR3 is CATSREEGRTEAFF. The CDR3 nucleotides read TGTGCCACCAGCAGGGAGGAGGGTCGGACTGAAGCTTTCTTT.

This clonotype has just a few counts. This may be a read error: a much more frequent sequence differs by one nucleotide. The chain links TRBV7-9 to TRBJ1-6; D remains unclear. Germline assignment: CDR1 SEHNR and CDR2 FQNEAQ (reference sequence). The CDR3 extends over 12 amino acids. V lost 2 bases and J lost 11, with 7 bases in between. CDR3: CASSLWNPPLHF. The CDR3 DNA is TGTGCCAGCAGCTTATGGAATCCACCCCTCCACTTT.

This clonotype was seen a handful of times. This chain joins TRBV7-8 and TRBJ2-7; D is uncertain. The germline CDR1 and CDR2 sequences are SGHVS and FQNEAQ. The CDR3 sequence is 13 residues long. V lost 6 bases to trimming and J lost 2 bases, with 11 bases between them. CDR3 nucleotide sequence: TGTGCCAGCAGTCCCCGGATCGCCTACGAGCAGTACTTC. Its translation is CASSPRIAYEQYF.

The CDR3 DNA follows: TGTGCCAGCAGTTTTTCCAGAGGCCAAGAGACCCAGTACTTC. As protein: CASSFSRGQETQYF. The rearrangement links TRBV12-3 or TRBV12-4 to TRBJ2-5; unclear D gene. The CDR3 covers 14 residues. V dropped 3 bases and J dropped 1 base, with 9 bases sitting between them.

Notes on this clonotype: Being one base from a much bigger clone, this may be a read error. Lacking the conserved final phenylalanine or tryptophan, this CDR3 likely reflects a read error. The CDR3 coding sequence is TGTGCCAGCAGCCCTCACACCGGGGAGCTGTTTTCT. It specifies CASSPHTGELFS. The rearrangement uses TRBV9 and TRBJ2-2, with D hard to call. The CDR3 consists of 12 residues. Looked up from germline, CDR1 is SGDLS and CDR2 is YYNGEE. Trimming shortened V by 4 bases and J by 3 bases, and 4 bases separated the two germline ends.

This clonotype has just a few counts. This chain joins TRBV12-3 or TRBV12-4 and TRBJ1-1, with D possibly matching TRBD1 (5 bases). The CDR3 is 13 residues long. Trimming removed 7 bases from V and 6 bases from J, with 15 bases in between. The CDR3 region is CASTSARAPEAFF. The CDR3 DNA reads as TGTGCCAGCACCTCCGCCAGGGCCCCTGAAGCTTTCTTT.

The chain combines TRBV7-3 with TRBJ1-3; tentatively, D is TRBD1 (6 bases). Trimming left V 1 base short and J 4 bases short, with 20 bases between. The CDR3 runs to 18 residues. Germline CDR1 SGHTA, CDR2 FQGTGA. The DNA for the CDR3 is TGTGCCAGCAGCTTAAGGTGGCGGGGGGCGCTGGGGGGAAACACCATATATTTT. Its translation: CASSLRWRGALGGNTIYF.

The genes are TRBV20-1 and TRBJ2-3; maybe TRBD2 (6 bases). Per germline, CDR1 DFQATT and CDR2 SNEGSKA (reference sequence). V lost 4 bases and J lost 0, with 14 bases in between. This CDR3 has 15 amino acids. The CDR3 region has the DNA TGCAGTGCTACCCTTAGTGGGACTAGCACAGATACGCAGTATTTT. Protein sequence: CSATLSGTSTDTQYF.